This T cell receptor (beta chain) was obtained from a study of cytomegalovirus exposure and HLA in healthy donors (TCRdb year 2017). General notes on the study: An earlier analysis of about 530 of the donors reported approximately 280 Gb of sequence data and 95 million to 140 million unique TCR beta sequences obtained from about 170 million T cells. An early release that covered some 640 HLA-typed donors contained about 290 gigabases of sequencing data and approximately 85 million unique TCR sequences. Of the roughly 400 genotyped donors, 65% to 90% fell in the genetic ancestry cluster associated with self-reported Caucasian donors. The study aimed to test whether cataloging public T cell receptors could reveal signatures of past pathogen exposure. Using immunosequencing, the study profiled T cell repertoires from 550 to 750 subjects and related those repertoires to cytomegalovirus serostatus. Besides the first cohort of 666 subjects, a separate validation cohort made up of roughly 120 different subjects was used. High-throughput TCR immunosequencing, statistical association of individual TCRs with disease status, and machine learning were combined to predict cytomegalovirus infection status. A later analysis re-analyzed previously published TCR beta repertoires from roughly 600 donors and added high-resolution HLA genotyping to study TCR occurrence patterns. Rather than using new phenotypic data, the later analysis identified candidate immune exposures from TCR beta sequences and from how often those sequences occurred across donors. An earlier analysis of approximately 580 of the donors used high-throughput TCR beta sequencing to judge whether each TCR beta V gene segment behaved as functional or pseudogenic. Alongside the repertoire data, information on donor age, sex, ethnicity and CMV serostatus was compiled. A later genetic analysis used genome-wide SNP genotypes for about 55% of the 666 donors, treating that subset as a discovery cohort. Every discovery cohort repertoire had been produced on one sequencing platform. Class I and class II HLA loci were covered by the typing at four-digit resolution. Typing coverage varied by locus: roughly 629-640 donors for A, B, C, DRB1 and DQB1; some 520 for DQA1; about 600 for DPA1; 400 to 480 for DPB1. Roughly 5 DR-DQ haplotypes were handled as single units for association and clustering, since linkage in the cohort was strong. On average, around 230,000 unique TCR beta nucleotide sequences were sequenced per donor among 398 genotyped donors of the cohort, with roughly 20% of those sequences being non-productive.

The cohort consisted of 600 to 700 healthy bone marrow donors. All cohort members were sampled while nominally healthy, although unrecorded immune exposures were likely present. The donor was CMV seronegative and was included in the group of a few hundred seronegative cohort members. A peripheral blood sample was collected from each donor, and TCR beta sequencing was performed on peripheral blood mononuclear cells. Genomic DNA extraction from the blood cell samples was performed with the Qiagen DNeasy Blood Extraction Kit. Taken from the germline V gene (reference sequence), the CDR1 and CDR2 loops are SGHNT and YYREEE. The junction shows trimming of 0 bases on V and 6 bases on J, and the gene matches do not reach 3 bases of it. The CDR3 goes from the cysteine to the phenylalanine over 14 residues. Solely the CDR3 DNA is kept, with 42 bases framed from the first base. For this clone: What antigen it recognizes has not been identified. No base qualities exist here, and no much larger clone lies one base off it.

On the study overall, not on this receptor specifically: A later analysis found that HLA-associated TCR beta chains were more clonally expanded and had lower generation probabilities than equally common non-associated chains. A total of roughly 160 TCR beta chains were listed by the study as associated with cytomegalovirus. In both the original and validation cohorts, the classifier was reported to diagnose cytomegalovirus status with high specificity and sensitivity. Only TCR beta chains were sequenced in this cohort, and the absence of alpha or paired-chain data limited detectable features. A further reported finding was that TCR beta sequences accurately predicted the HLA-A and HLA-B alleles for most subjects in the first cohort. Strong co-occurrence of HLA alleles, especially DR and DQ, made assigning TCR associations to individual alleles difficult. Broadly in line with IMGT annotations, most TCR beta V segments showed up in productive rearrangements about 87% or about 30% of the time in an earlier analysis of 450 to 750 of the donors. Presence/absence analyses assumed roughly uniform sequencing depth across donors, an assumption that may not hold. The authors suggested that the approach could potentially be extended to other disease states and immunological phenotypes. Because HLA typing was unavailable for some donors at each locus, only the typed subset was used in association tests. Some IMGT-functional V segments, including TRBV6-2 and TRBV6-3, could not be distinguished by the 87-base-pair reads and were therefore excluded. CMV serostatus was the only immune exposure information available for the cohort. Across donors, most TCR sequences were observed very rarely, whereas some public TCRs were present in many individuals. Several of the top co-occurrence clusters appeared to be linked to parvovirus B19, influenza, CMV and Epstein-Barr virus, according to a later analysis. Correlated functional status among segregating V segments might be attributable to linkage disequilibrium, but an unknown experimental factor could not be ruled out. Most CMV-associated TCR beta chains appeared to be HLA-restricted in a later analysis, and the HLA associations seemed to be driven largely by CMV exposure. In a later genetic analysis, a missense DCLRE1C variant was associated with V-gene and J-gene trimming of TCR beta chains, and the association was replicated in an independent cohort. A cluster of highly shared sequence variants was judged likely to be a technical artifact of the sequencing pipeline. In a later genetic analysis, fewer N-insertions in productive TCRs were reported among donors in an Asian-associated ancestry cluster than the approximately 670-donor mean. According to a later analysis, TCR association rates differed among HLA loci, with DRB1 alleles showing the most associated TCRs and HLA-C alleles showing the fewest. A later analysis associated about 17,000 TCR beta sequences with specific HLA alleles at a false discovery rate of 0.05. Seventeen rarely observed V segments, including chromosome 9 orphons, were excluded from the earlier analysis of 550 to 700 of the donors because counts were too low. In vitro tests confirmed that three of the cytomegalovirus-associated TCR beta chains recognize cytomegalovirus antigens.

Preparation of the library involved the immunoSEQ multiplex PCR assay. For the multiplex PCR, a mixture combining 60 forward primers for TCR Vbeta segments and 13 reverse primers for TCR Jbeta segments was used. The CDR3 region of rearranged TCR beta genes was amplified from genomic DNA by a multiplex PCR assay. The Illumina HiSeq System was used to sequence the amplified TCR beta libraries as 87-base-pair reads. In the authors' own workflow: In a later analysis, 80 million or so unique TCR beta chains were counted across the approximately 670 repertoires, and around 10 million of these chains were shared by at least two donors. A nearest-neighbor algorithm error-corrected the raw reads and collapsed the reads into unique sequences, merging closely related sequences to remove PCR and sequencing errors. Alignment of CDR3 sequences to IMGT reference sequences was used to assign V, D and J gene segments. For a sequence to be retained, a match of at least six nucleotides to both a V gene segment and a J gene segment was required. A rearrangement was called productive if the CDR3 had no stop codons and remained in frame with V and J, and every other rearrangement was called non-productive. CDR3 was defined according to IMGT convention as the region running from the second conserved V-encoded cysteine to the conserved J-encoded phenylalanine. The earlier analysis of roughly 590 of the donors excluded sequences that lacked an unambiguous match to a single V gene segment. An earlier analysis of 587 of the donors called V segments functional above 56.7% productive rearrangements and segregating when the between-donor standard deviation exceeded 5%. A statistical classification framework was built for diagnosing cytomegalovirus status from the catalog of TCR beta chain sequences. A later analysis assigned V and J genes by comparing TCR nucleotide sequences with IMGT/GENE-DB human TR gene sequences. The TCRdist pipeline was used in a later analysis to assign CDR3 sequences and most-parsimonious VDJ recombination scenarios. In a later analysis, each TCR beta chain was defined by its CDR3 amino acid sequence together with its V-gene family, and reads without a unique V-gene family were excluded. A later analysis removed roughly 590 highly shared, low-generation-probability nucleotide sequences to deal with suspected cross-contamination and a sequencing artifact. A later analysis calculated a clonal expansion index for each public chain from normalized within-repertoire ranks of inferred template counts. A later analysis computed generation probabilities with a VDJ recombination model fitted to out-of-frame rearrangements, and checked the results against IGoR. In a later analysis, hypergeometric tests were used to score TCR-TCR, TCR-HLA and TCR-CMV co-occurrence, with a repertoire-size bias correction applied to TCR pairs. To estimate false discovery rates, a later analysis permuted the HLA or CMV assignments 20 times. In a later analysis, co-occurring TCRs were grouped with DBSCAN, and TCRdist sequence similarity was added when clustering was performed within HLA-allele-positive subsets. Repertoires with fewer than 30,000 or more than 120,000 public chains were left out of co-occurrence clustering, as were four to six repertoires with anomalous nucleotide sharing. TCRdb's version of the immuneACCESS table is confined to in-frame rearrangements and falls short of the full clone set. An unresolved V gene accounts for under half of the shortfall where checked; the remainder is of unknown origin. V and J calls and clone size are given by that table; D and trimming were obtained from the DNA. Here the sample has 150,000 or so clones; about 80% occur a single time. The leading ten clones occupy under 2% of the sample.

The rearrangement combines TRBV5-4 with TRBJ2-1, with 7 bases matching TRBD2. The receptor was isolated from a middle-aged man in good health and CMV-seronegative. Sequenced input: PBMCs. The DNA is as follows: TGTGCCAGCAGCTTGGAGACTAGCTCCAATGAGCAGTTCTTC. Its protein product is CASSLETSSNEQFF.